The table lists the clone carrying this TCR beta chain with many counts. This entry comes from a study of breast tumors, draining lymph nodes, adjacent tissues. The V and J ends lost 1 base and 1 base, in that order; junction bases with no gene match: 6. Germline CDR1 is SGHTA and CDR2 is FQGTGA. The CDR3 covers 17 residues. Samples came from axillary lymph nodes draining the breast cancer. TCRdb re-called the multiplex PCR reads through MiXCR, storing one row per CDR3 protein. The table lists 250,000 or so distinct CDR3 sequences, around 30% of them singletons. Sample: axillary lymph node tissue. This rearrangement joins TRBV7-3 to TRBJ2-2, with TRBD2 identical over 7 bases. The clonotype comes from a female donor with breast cancer. Some clones in this sample may be carry-over from other donors' samples. CDR3 sequence reads: CASSLRASSGNTGELFF. In DNA form, the CDR3 reads TGTGCCAGCAGCTTAAGGGCTTCTAGCGGGAACACCGGGGAGCTGTTTTTT.